The 10 T cell receptor beta chains listed next were all sequenced from one sample in a study of Graves' ophthalmopathy and Graves' hyperthyroidism. CDR3 regions of TCR beta were amplified from RNA transcripts. First-round RT-PCR employed HTBI primers, with a second-round multiplex PCR after it. TCRdb re-called the multiplex PCR reads with MiXCR, one entry per CDR3 protein. In the table there are about 620,000 distinct CDR3 sequences, approximately 21% of which are singletons. Sequencing input: peripheral blood. All receptors derive from a woman younger than 30 with stable Graves' hyperthyroidism. Some clones in this sample may be carry-over from other donors' samples.

This clonotype was observed at least ten times. The chain carries TRBV20-1 and TRBJ2-5; 12 nucleotides align to TRBD2. The CDR3 totals 15 residues. Germline CDR1 is DFQATT and CDR2 is SNEGSKA (reference sequence). Losses at the gene ends were 0 bases for V and 5 bases for J; bases not matched to a gene: 4. The CDR3 here is CSARDFTSGRETQYF. CDR3 nucleotides: TGCAGTGCTAGAGATTTTACTAGCGGGAGGGAGACCCAGTACTTC.

This clonotype appeared many times. The V call is TRBV11-1, the J call TRBJ1-5, with 9 bases aligning to TRBD1. Trimming removed 4 bases from V and 4 bases from J; junction bases left unmatched: 8. Germline loops: CDR1 SGHAT, CDR2 FQDESV (reference sequence). The CDR3 consists of 16 residues. In DNA form, the CDR3 reads TGTGCCAGCAGCTCACTTGGGACAGGGACAAATCAGCCCCAGCATTTT. This gives the protein CASSSLGTGTNQPQHF.

The chain has TRBV6-5 and TRBJ2-5; 7 bases agree with TRBD1. Unmatched junction bases numbered 15, after V lost 3 bases and J lost 2 bases. The CDR3 loop spans 18 amino acids. Germline V gene data show CDR1 as MNHEY and CDR2 as SVGAGI. CDR3 sequence reads: CASSYQAATGNEQETQYF. The CDR3 DNA follows: TGTGCCAGCAGTTATCAGGCCGCGACAGGGAATGAGCAAGAGACCCAGTACTTC.

In this sample, this clonotype turned up many times. The chain recombines TRBV2 with TRBJ1-3, with 7 bases fitting TRBD1. This CDR3 region has 16 residues. Looked up from germline, CDR1 is SNHLY and CDR2 is FYNNEI. V trimming: 7 bases; J trimming: 0 bases; junction bases outside the gene matches: 9. For the CDR3, the DNA is TGTGCCAGCACCAGTCTCCGGGACAGCTCTGGAAACACCATATATTTT. Amino acid sequence: CASTSLRDSSGNTIYF.

The table lists this clonotype with many counts. This sequence joins TRBV2 and TRBJ2-2, with no clear D. There are 13 residues in the CDR3. Germline CDR1 and CDR2: SNHLY and FYNNEI. Trimming pared 1 base from V and 6 bases from J, leaving 6 bases between. The DNA of the CDR3 is TGTGCCAGCAGTGAAGACCCGCCCGGGGAGCTGTTTTTT. Protein product: CASSEDPPGELFF.

This clonotype was seen repeatedly, ten times or more. The V call is TRBV30, the J call TRBJ1-6, with 10 positions matching TRBD1. The junction had 8 bases not matched to a gene; V was cut back by 5 bases and J by 16 bases. This CDR3 contains 12 residues. The V gene's germline CDR1 is GTSNPN and CDR2 SVGIG (reference sequence). CDR3 in amino acids: CAWLNGTGDLHF. The CDR3 DNA reads TGTGCCTGGCTCAACGGGACAGGGGATCTCCACTTT.

This clonotype was detected many times. The V and J genes are TRBV12-3 or TRBV12-4 and TRBJ2-7; 12 nucleotides line up with TRBD2. V lost 6 bases and J lost 4; bases outside the gene matches: 7. This CDR3 region has 15 residues. The CDR3 sequence is CASSQTSGGEYEQYF. The CDR3 region has the DNA TGTGCCAGCAGCCAGACTAGCGGGGGAGAGTACGAGCAGTACTTC.

This clonotype was observed a single time. The chain is built from TRBV5-1 and TRBJ1-1; TRBD1 matches at 7 bases. In germline, CDR1 is SGHRS, CDR2 YFSETQ. The CDR3 length is 13 residues. Trimming removed 4 bases from V and 12 bases from J; junction bases left unmatched: 12. Here the CDR3 DNA reads TGCGCCAGCAGCCCGAAGACAGGGAGATTGACTTTCTTT. Its translation: CASSPKTGRLTFF.

This clonotype was detected many times. The rearrangement joins TRBV27 to TRBJ1-1; weak D call: TRBD1 (6 bases). Germline loops: CDR1 MNHEY, CDR2 SMNVEV (reference sequence). The CDR3 spans 13 residues. The V end lost 4 bases, the J end lost 4 bases, and 10 bases lay between the germline ends. The CDR3 region has the DNA TGTGCCAGCAGTTACGGACAGACCACTGAAGCTTTCTTT. Translated, it gives CASSYGQTTEAFF.

This clonotype has more than one count but fewer than ten. V usage is TRBV28 and J usage is TRBJ2-7; 7 bases are shared with TRBD1. CDR1 is MDHEN, CDR2 SYDVKM, per germline. After removal of 4 bases from V and 4 bases from J, the junction contained 10 bases not matched to a gene. This CDR3 comprises 15 residues. CDR3 DNA: TGTGCCAGCAGTTCGCGGACAGGAAGGCGGTACGAGCAGTACTTC. It encodes CASSSRTGRRYEQYF.